One and the same sample provided the 13 T cell receptor beta chains below, sequenced in a study of technical replicates of blood from a few donors (dated by TCRdb to 2015 to 2018). Libraries were made using the immunoSEQ multiplex PCR assay. This immuneACCESS table, as held by TCRdb, lists in-frame sequences with V and J called but not all clones. Of the missing ones, under half trace to an unresolved V gene in checked studies; the others have no known cause. The table for this sample lists 8,000 to 10,000 clones; 91% of them were counted only once. Roughly 9% of the sample is in the top ten clones. Material: PBMCs. The receptors stem from a human donor in good health.

This chain joins TRBV19 and TRBJ2-7, with TRBD1 matching over 7 bases. CDR1 LNHDA and CDR2 SQIVND come from the germline V gene (reference sequence). Trimming at V came to 6 bases and at J to 0 bases, leaving 8 bases not matched to a gene. This CDR3 has 15 residues. Here the CDR3 reads CASSSGTDNSYEQYF. In nucleotides, the CDR3 is TGTGCCAGTAGCTCCGGGACAGACAACTCCTACGAGCAGTACTTC.

The V call is TRBV13, the J call TRBJ2-2, with D hard to call. Between the trimmed V and J ends, which lost 7 bases and 3 bases, there was a span of 18 bases. This CDR3 is 16 amino acids long. The germline V gene has CDR1 PRHDT and CDR2 FYEKMQ (reference sequence). In DNA, the CDR3 is TGTGCCAGCACCCACCGCGTGGCTAGTGACACCGGGGAGCTGTTTTTT. The encoded protein is CASTHRVASDTGELFF. The entire variable domain, with the rest obtained from reference TRBV13 and TRBJ2-2, is as follows: AAGVIQSPRHLIKEKRETATLKCYPIPRHDTVYWYQQGPGQDPQFLISFYEKMQSDKGSIPDRFSAQQFSDYHSELNMSSLELGDSALYFCASTHRVASDTGELFFGEGSRLTVL.

In this sample, this clone turned up a few times. The chain couples TRBV7-9 to TRBJ2-2; TRBD1 is a possible D gene (5 bases). Trimming removed 0 bases from V and 6 bases from J, with 14 bases in between. This CDR3 is built from 16 residues. Germline assignment: CDR1 SEHNR and CDR2 FQNEAQ (reference sequence). The CDR3 here is CASSLAGTGSPGELFF. Written as DNA, the CDR3 is TGTGCCAGCAGCTTAGCTGGAACAGGTTCCCCCGGGGAGCTGTTTTTT.

The chain has TRBV5-6 and TRBJ2-5, with 7 bases that match TRBD2. The V gene's germline CDR1 is SGHDT and CDR2 YYEEEE. The CDR3 sequence is 17 residues long. With V trimmed by 6 bases and J by 1 base, 15 bases remained unmatched. CDR3 sequence (DNA): TGTGCCAGCACTATATACCGCCAGGCGGGAGTCCAAGAGACCCAGTACTTC. This sequence encodes CASTIYRQAGVQETQYF.

This rearrangement joins TRBV19 to TRBJ2-7; 7 bases line up with TRBD1. The length of the CDR3 is 14 residues. After removal of 1 base from V and 6 bases from J, the junction contained 6 bases not matched to a gene. Germline lookup yields CDR1 LNHDA and CDR2 SQIVND (reference sequence). The CDR3 reads CASSIGQGVPEQYF. Written as DNA, the CDR3 is TGTGCCAGTAGTATAGGACAGGGAGTCCCCGAGCAGTACTTC.

The rearrangement links TRBV5-1 to TRBJ2-3; 7 nucleotides line up with TRBD2. CDR3 length: 16 residues. CDR1 is SGHRS, CDR2 YFSETQ, per germline. V shed 0 bases and J 0 bases; nucleotides not matched to a gene: 4. CDR3 coding DNA: TGCGCCAGCAGCTTGGGGGCTAGCGGTAGCACAGATACGCAGTATTTT. Its protein is CASSLGASGSTDTQYF.

The gene calls are TRBV7-6 and TRBJ2-7, with TRBD2 matching 9 bases. With 1 base clipped from V and 5 bases from J, the junction kept 6 bases outside the gene matches. From germline, CDR1 is SGHVS and CDR2 FNYEAQ. The CDR3 spans 15 residues. The CDR3 nucleotides read TGTGCCAGCAGCTTAGTTGTAGCGGGAGAAAACGAGCAGTACTTC. Protein product: CASSLVVAGENEQYF.

The chain carries TRBV5-1 and TRBJ2-7; TRBD2 is a possible D gene (5 bases). Germline-derived CDR1 and CDR2 are SGHRS and YFSETQ. The CDR3 has 14 amino acids. The ends were cut back, 1 base at V and 6 bases at J, with 14 bases in the middle. DNA of the CDR3: TGCGCCAGCAGCTTGACCGGAGGAGGCTTCGAGCAGTACTTC. It yields the protein CASSLTGGGFEQYF.

The V call is TRBV7-2, the J call TRBJ2-5, with D possibly matching TRBD2 (5 bases). Germline V gene lookup returns CDR1 SGHTA and CDR2 FQGNSA. The germline V and J ends were trimmed by 2 bases and 5 bases, with 15 bases remaining between them. This CDR3 has 15 residues. The CDR3 spells CASSLFVQSGETQYF. In DNA, the CDR3 is TGTGCCAGCAGCTTATTTGTCCAGTCGGGGGAGACCCAGTACTTC.

The chain couples TRBV6-1 to TRBJ2-7; TRBD1 matches 7 bases. The germline V gene has CDR1 MNHNS and CDR2 SASEGT. The trim removed 5 bases at V and 2 bases at J, leaving 3 bases unmatched. The CDR3 is made up of 13 amino acids. The CDR3 protein is CASSLQGTYEQYF. The CDR3 bases are TGTGCCAGCAGTTTACAGGGGACCTACGAGCAGTACTTC.

The chain carries TRBV28 and TRBJ2-7; D not resolved. CDR1 and CDR2 (germline): MDHEN, SYDVKM. The V gene lost 6 bases and the J gene lost 9 bases, with 12 bases spanning the gap. The CDR3 contains 11 residues. CDR3: CASSSPPGQYF. CDR3 DNA sequence: TGTGCCAGCAGCTCCCCGCCCGGGCAGTACTTC.

V usage is TRBV27 and J usage is TRBJ2-7, with 8 bases aligning to TRBD2. Germline V gene data show CDR1 as MNHEY and CDR2 as SMNVEV (reference sequence). The length of the CDR3 is 13 residues. The V and J ends lost 1 base and 6 bases, in that order; junction bases with no gene match: 2. CDR3 in DNA: TGTGCCAGCAGTTTATTCGGGGGGGCCGAGCAGTACTTC. It is translated as CASSLFGGAEQYF.

The chain joins TRBV11-2 to TRBJ2-7, with D unresolved. Germline CDR1 reads SGHAT; CDR2 reads FQNNGV. V dropped 7 bases and J dropped 2 bases, with 24 bases sitting between them. This CDR3 has 17 amino acids. The CDR3: CASTIRPSIEITYEQYF. The CDR3 region has the DNA TGTGCCAGCACGATAAGGCCTAGTATAGAGATTACCTACGAGCAGTACTTC.